This TCR beta chain was obtained from a study of blood T cells in healthy people across ages. Study-wide background: Per two T cells, about one barcoded beta molecule was captured through template switching.

Study-wide results and limits: The recorded TCR beta diversity per million T cells decreased in a roughly linear manner with age.

A second PCR, run for about 7 to 11 cycles, used a sample-barcoded 5' primer plus a J-beta primer mix. TCRdb ran MiXCR on the 5' RACE reads and lists one entry per CDR3 protein. This sample yields fewer than 950,000 distinct CDR3 sequences, of which about 34% are seen a single time; 10% to 15% belongs to the top ten. Every participating donor contributed around 9.5 milliliters of peripheral blood through a draw. Whenever a sample was processed, at least 6.5 million PBMCs were isolated. With regard to this clonotype: Its specificity is unknown.

The sequenced material came from blood. This sequence was found in a man aged 18 to 35 in good health.

DNA of the CDR3: TGTGCCATCAGTGTGGGGTGGGGGACTAGCACAAACAATGAGCAGTACTTC. It encodes CAISVGWGTSTNNEQYF. The rearrangement uses TRBV10-3 and TRBJ2-5, with TRBD2 matching 9 bases. The CDR3 totals 17 residues. The germline gives CDR1 ENHRY, CDR2 SYGVKD. With V trimmed by 4 bases and J by 11 bases, 20 bases remained unmatched.